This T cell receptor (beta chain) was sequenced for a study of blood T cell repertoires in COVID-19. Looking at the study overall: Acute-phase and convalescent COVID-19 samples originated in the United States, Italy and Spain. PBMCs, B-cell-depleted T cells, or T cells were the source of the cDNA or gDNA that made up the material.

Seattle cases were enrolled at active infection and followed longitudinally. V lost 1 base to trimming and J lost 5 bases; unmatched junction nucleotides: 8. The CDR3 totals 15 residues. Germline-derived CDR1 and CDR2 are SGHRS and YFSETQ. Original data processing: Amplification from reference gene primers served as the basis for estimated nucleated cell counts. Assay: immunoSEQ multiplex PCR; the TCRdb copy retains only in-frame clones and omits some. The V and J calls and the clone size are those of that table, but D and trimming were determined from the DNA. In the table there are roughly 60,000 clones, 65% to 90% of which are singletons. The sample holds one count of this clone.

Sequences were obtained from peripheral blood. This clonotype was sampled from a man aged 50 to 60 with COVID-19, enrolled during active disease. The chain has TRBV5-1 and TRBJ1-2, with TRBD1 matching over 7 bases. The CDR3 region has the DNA TGCGCCAGCAGCTTGTCTAACAGGGGTGTTTATGGCTACACCTTC. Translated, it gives CASSLSNRGVYGYTF.